A selection of T cell receptor beta chains follows, all from one sample in a study of T-cell reconstitution after alpha-beta-depleted transplantation in children. Via MiXCR, TCRdb re-called the PCR reads, giving one row per CDR3 protein. The sample lists about 640,000 distinct CDR3 sequences, 10% to 15% occurring once. The sequenced sample was PBMCs, mostly from graft donor cells, obtained 360 days after TCRalphabeta/CD19-depleted stem cell transplant. All receptors come from a male patient younger than 18 who had a stem cell transplant for acute myeloid leukemia, so the T cells may come from the graft donor. Both conserved end residues are part of each CDR3. Each record gives: V gene, J gene, CDR3 length, clone size, D gene, CDR3 protein, CDR3 DNA. D genes are given only for firm matches. Clone size is stated in some rows and not others, as once, few, many or a class when expanded.

>TRBV7-9|TRBJ1-6|15|many|TRBD1
CASSLPGQGNSPLHF
TGTGCCAGCAGCTTGCCGGGACAGGGGAATTCACCCCTCCACTTT
>TRBV6-6|TRBJ2-7|11|.|.
CASSYSVEQYF
TGTGCCAGCAGTTACTCAGTCGAGCAGTACTTC
>TRBV11-1|TRBJ2-2|14|many|.
CASSLAELPGELFF
TGTGCCAGCAGCTTAGCGGAACTACCTGGGGAGCTGTTTTTT
>TRBV6-2/TRBV6-3|TRBJ2-7|16|.|TRBD2
CATTTSGRSYGYEQYF
TGTGCCACTACGACTAGCGGGAGATCGTACGGCTACGAGCAGTACTTC
>TRBV4-3|TRBJ2-3|15|few|.
CASSQGLSSTDTQYF
TGCGCCAGCAGCCAAGGACTCTCTTCCACAGATACGCAGTATTTT
>TRBV7-9|TRBJ2-3|11|.|.
CASVGGDTQYF
TGTGCCAGTGTTGGCGGAGATACGCAGTATTTT
>TRBV10-3|TRBJ2-3|18|few|TRBD1
CAISESVGRDSHPDTQYF
TGTGCCATCAGTGAGTCGGTAGGTCGGGACAGCCATCCAGATACGCAGTATTTT
>TRBV20-1|TRBJ2-1|17|few|TRBD2
CSARDSSGKESYNEQFF
TGCAGTGCTAGGGATTCTAGCGGGAAGGAATCCTACAATGAGCAGTTCTTC
>TRBV25-1|TRBJ2-7|17|.|TRBD2
CASSEGGWGLPRDEQYF
TGTGCCAGCAGTGAAGGGGGGTGGGGACTACCCCGCGACGAGCAGTACTTC
>TRBV2|TRBJ2-7|15|few|TRBD1
CASRPDRELSYEQYF
TGTGCCAGCAGGCCGGACAGGGAATTGTCCTACGAGCAGTACTTC
>TRBV12-3/TRBV12-4|TRBJ2-1|16|few|TRBD2
CASRRVGTSLTNRQFF
TGTGCCAGCAGAAGAGTCGGGACTAGCTTAACGAACCGGCAGTTCTTC
>TRBV9|TRBJ2-5|14|many|TRBD1
CASSGGTGRETQYF
TGTGCCAGCAGCGGAGGGACAGGGCGAGAGACCCAGTACTTC
>TRBV4-3|TRBJ2-3|17|.|TRBD1
CASSQEFMAGGADTQYF
TGCGCCAGCAGCCAAGAATTTATGGCAGGGGGCGCAGATACGCAGTATTTT
>TRBV7-3|TRBJ2-7|15|.|.
CASSLYHGESYEQYF
TGTGCCAGCAGCTTATACCACGGCGAATCCTACGAGCAGTACTTC
>TRBV5-6|TRBJ2-5|19|.|TRBD1
CASSLARDRGNMFRETQYF
TGTGCCAGCAGCTTGGCTAGGGACAGGGGGAATATGTTCAGAGAGACCCAGTACTTC
>TRBV7-8|TRBJ2-7|12|many|.
CASSLGSGDEDF
TGTGCCAGCAGCTTAGGATCCGGGGATGAGGACTTC
>TRBV5-1|TRBJ2-3|22|.|TRBD1
CASSSWGRGRRMVPNSTDTQYF
TGCGCCAGCAGCTCCTGGGGCAGGGGGCGGCGGATGGTCCCGAACAGCACAGATACGCAGTATTTT
>TRBV6-5|TRBJ1-1|14|.|.
CASSYREVNTEAFF
TGTGCCAGCAGTTACAGGGAAGTGAACACTGAAGCTTTCTTT
>TRBV7-9|TRBJ2-7|15|.|TRBD1
CASSPHGTGLDEQYF
TGTGCCAGCAGCCCACATGGGACAGGGCTTGACGAGCAGTACTTC
>TRBV29-1|TRBJ2-7|11|many|.
CSGVETGEQYF
TGCAGCGGGGTTGAGACGGGCGAGCAGTACTTC
>TRBV7-2|TRBJ2-7|16|many|TRBD2
CASSSGGLADYIEQYF
TGTGCCAGCAGCTCAGGAGGACTAGCGGATTACATCGAGCAGTACTTC
>TRBV5-6|TRBJ1-5|12|many|.
CASSLVDQPQHF
TGTGCCAGCAGCTTGGTCGATCAGCCCCAGCATTTT
>TRBV29-1|TRBJ2-1|13|many|.
CSVDGTGSNEQFF
TGCAGCGTTGACGGAACGGGGTCCAATGAGCAGTTCTTC
>TRBV20-1|TRBJ1-5|14|.|.
CSARRQTGNQPQHF
TGCAGTGCTAGAAGACAGACGGGCAATCAGCCCCAGCATTTT
>TRBV7-3|TRBJ2-3|15|few|TRBD1
CASSSGTGLADTQYF
TGTGCCAGCAGCTCAGGGACAGGGCTGGCGGATACGCAGTATTTT
>TRBV4-3|TRBJ1-2|17|many|.
CASSQRDSEQEGYGYTF
TGCGCCAGCAGCCAAAGGGATTCGGAACAAGAAGGCTATGGCTACACCTTC
>TRBV12-3/TRBV12-4|TRBJ1-5|13|few|.
CASTLSSGQPQHF
TGTGCCAGCACCCTAAGTTCTGGTCAGCCCCAGCATTTT
>TRBV12-3/TRBV12-4|TRBJ2-1|14|few|TRBD1
CASTRLTDRREQFF
TGTGCCAGCACCCGATTGACGGACAGGCGCGAGCAGTTCTTC
>TRBV28|TRBJ1-4|14|.|.
CASSGGGMNEKLFF
TGTGCCAGCAGTGGGGGGGGCATGAATGAAAAACTGTTTTTT
>TRBV6-2/TRBV6-3|TRBJ2-1|14|.|.
CASSQSQGRNEQFF
TGTGCCAGCAGCCAGTCACAGGGCCGGAATGAGCAGTTCTTC
>TRBV10-3|TRBJ2-1|16|many|.
CAISPFGSGSYNEQFF
TGTGCCATCAGTCCTTTCGGGAGTGGGTCCTACAATGAGCAGTTCTTC
>TRBV6-1|TRBJ2-7|17|.|TRBD1
CASRGLGRTGGEGEQYF
TGTGCCAGCAGAGGATTAGGACGGACAGGGGGCGAGGGAGAGCAGTACTTC
>TRBV20-1|TRBJ2-1|16|.|TRBD2
CSALEGSGSSYNEQFF
TGCAGTGCCCTCGAGGGGAGCGGGAGCTCCTACAATGAGCAGTTCTTC
>TRBV18|TRBJ2-3|14|few|.
CASSPLRDADTQYF
TGTGCCAGCTCACCACTCAGGGACGCAGATACGCAGTATTTT
>TRBV28|TRBJ2-2|15|many|.
CASSFAGTNTGELFF
TGTGCCAGCAGTTTCGCCGGGACCAACACCGGGGAGCTGTTTTTT
>TRBV5-1|TRBJ1-1|14|.|.
CASSAATGLGEAFF
TGCGCCAGCAGCGCCGCAACAGGGCTAGGGGAAGCTTTCTTT
>TRBV7-2|TRBJ1-1|14|few|TRBD1
CASSRRDSVTEAFF
TGTGCCAGCAGCCGCCGGGACAGCGTCACTGAAGCTTTCTTT
>TRBV10-3|TRBJ1-4|16|many|.
CAISESVVATNEKLFF
TGTGCCATCAGTGAGTCGGTTGTAGCAACTAATGAAAAACTGTTTTTT
>TRBV28|TRBJ1-1|14|.|TRBD1
CASSFNRGYTEAFF
TGTGCCAGCAGTTTTAACAGGGGATACACTGAAGCTTTCTTT
>TRBV15|TRBJ2-1|16|.|TRBD1
CATSTLQGSSYNEQFF
TGTGCCACCAGCACTTTACAGGGGAGCTCCTACAATGAGCAGTTCTTC
>TRBV12-3/TRBV12-4|TRBJ2-1|18|once|TRBD2
CASSTGTSGLAPLNEQFF
TGTGCCAGCAGCACCGGGACTAGCGGGCTGGCCCCGTTAAATGAGCAGTTCTTC
>TRBV18|TRBJ2-2|15|few|TRBD2
CASSYSGPNTGELFF
TGTGCCAGCTCATATAGCGGGCCGAACACCGGGGAGCTGTTTTTT
>TRBV28|TRBJ2-1|14|many|.
CASIDGRVWNEQFF
TGTGCCAGCATCGACGGCAGGGTCTGGAATGAGCAGTTCTTC
>TRBV28|TRBJ1-1|15|.|TRBD1
CASSLSPTGRSEAFF
TGTGCCAGCAGTCTATCCCCGACAGGGAGGTCTGAAGCTTTCTTT
>TRBV4-3|TRBJ2-7|16|few|.
CASSQGAYPVPYEQYF
TGCGCCAGCAGCCAAGGAGCCTACCCAGTACCCTACGAGCAGTACTTC
>TRBV14|TRBJ2-3|15|few|.
CASSQVLPGAGTQYF
TGTGCCAGCAGCCAAGTCCTTCCGGGGGCTGGTACGCAGTATTTT
>TRBV5-1|TRBJ2-2|18|.|.
CASSFRTGGRINTGELFF
TGCGCCAGCAGCTTCAGGACGGGTGGGAGGATTAACACCGGGGAGCTGTTTTTT
>TRBV6-5|TRBJ1-3|15|.|.
CASSYVRGSGNTIYF
TGTGCCAGCAGTTACGTCAGGGGATCTGGAAACACCATATATTTT
>TRBV5-1|TRBJ1-2|16|few|TRBD1
CASSLQTGQETYGYTF
TGCGCCAGCAGCTTACAGACGGGACAGGAAACCTATGGCTACACCTTC